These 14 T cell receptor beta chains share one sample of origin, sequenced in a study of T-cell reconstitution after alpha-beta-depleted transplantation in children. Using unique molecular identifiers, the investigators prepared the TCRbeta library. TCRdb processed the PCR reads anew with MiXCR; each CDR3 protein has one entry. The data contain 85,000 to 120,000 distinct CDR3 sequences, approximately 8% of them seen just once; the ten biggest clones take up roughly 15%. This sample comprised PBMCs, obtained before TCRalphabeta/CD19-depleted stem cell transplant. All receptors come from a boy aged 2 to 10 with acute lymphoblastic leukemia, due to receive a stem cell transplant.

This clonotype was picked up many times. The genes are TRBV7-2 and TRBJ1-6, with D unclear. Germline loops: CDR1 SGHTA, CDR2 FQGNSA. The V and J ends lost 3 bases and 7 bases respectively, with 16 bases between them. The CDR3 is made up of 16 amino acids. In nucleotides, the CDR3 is TGTGCCAGCAGCTTCGGAGCGGGTTGGAGGAATTCACCCCTCCACTTT. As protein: CASSFGAGWRNSPLHF.

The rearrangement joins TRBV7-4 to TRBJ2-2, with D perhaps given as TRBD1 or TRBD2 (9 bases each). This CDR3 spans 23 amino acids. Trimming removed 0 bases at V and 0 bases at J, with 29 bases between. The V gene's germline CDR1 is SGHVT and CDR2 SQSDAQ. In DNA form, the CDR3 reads TGTGCCAGCAGCTTAGCGAGCAACAGGGGGCGATCTAGCGGGGCTACGAACACCGGGGAGCTGTTTTTT. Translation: CASSLASNRGRSSGATNTGELFF.

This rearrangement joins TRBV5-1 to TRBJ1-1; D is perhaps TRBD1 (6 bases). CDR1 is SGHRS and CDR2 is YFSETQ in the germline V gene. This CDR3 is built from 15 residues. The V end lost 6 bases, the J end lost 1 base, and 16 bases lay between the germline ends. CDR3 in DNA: TGCGCCAGCAACTTCGGGGGGCCCCCGAACACTGAAGCTTTCTTT. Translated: CASNFGGPPNTEAFF.

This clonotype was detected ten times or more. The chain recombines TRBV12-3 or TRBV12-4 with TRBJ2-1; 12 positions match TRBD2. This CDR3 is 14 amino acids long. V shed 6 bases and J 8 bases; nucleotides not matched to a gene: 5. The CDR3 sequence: CASSSLAGGHEQFF. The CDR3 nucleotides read TGTGCCAGCAGCTCACTAGCGGGGGGCCATGAGCAGTTCTTC.

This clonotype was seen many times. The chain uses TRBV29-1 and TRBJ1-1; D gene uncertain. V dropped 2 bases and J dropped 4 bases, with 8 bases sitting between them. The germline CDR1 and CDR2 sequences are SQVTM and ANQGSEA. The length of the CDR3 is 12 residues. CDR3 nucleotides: TGCAGCGTTGAATTGGCCGCCACTGAAGCTTTCTTT. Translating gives CSVELAATEAFF.

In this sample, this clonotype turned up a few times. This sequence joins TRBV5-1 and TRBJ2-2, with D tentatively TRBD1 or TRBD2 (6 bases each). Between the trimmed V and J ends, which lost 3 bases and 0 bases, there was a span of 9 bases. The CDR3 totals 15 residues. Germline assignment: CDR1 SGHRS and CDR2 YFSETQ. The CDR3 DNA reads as TGCGCCAGCAGCTGGGGGGCACCGAACACCGGGGAGCTGTTTTTT. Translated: CASSWGAPNTGELFF.

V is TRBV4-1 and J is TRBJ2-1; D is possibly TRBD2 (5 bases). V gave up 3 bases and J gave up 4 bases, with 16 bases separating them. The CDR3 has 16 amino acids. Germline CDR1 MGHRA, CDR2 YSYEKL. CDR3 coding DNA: TGCGCCAGCAGCCAGGGCGTGGGAGTAGGGTACAATGAGCAGTTCTTC. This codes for CASSQGVGVGYNEQFF.

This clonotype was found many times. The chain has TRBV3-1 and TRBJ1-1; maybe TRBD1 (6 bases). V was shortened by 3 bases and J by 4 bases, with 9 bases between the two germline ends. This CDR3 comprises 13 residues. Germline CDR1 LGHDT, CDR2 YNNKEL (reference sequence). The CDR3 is CASSQGGLTEAFF. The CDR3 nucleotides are TGTGCCAGCAGCCAGGGGGGGCTCACTGAAGCTTTCTTT.

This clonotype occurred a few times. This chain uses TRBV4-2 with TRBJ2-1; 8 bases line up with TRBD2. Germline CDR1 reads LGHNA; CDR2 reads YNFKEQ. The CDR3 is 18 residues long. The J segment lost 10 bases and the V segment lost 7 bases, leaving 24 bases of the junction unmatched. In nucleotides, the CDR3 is TGTGCCAGCACCCTAGACAGGTTTGAGCGGGGACTAGTTTTGGAGCAGTTCTTC. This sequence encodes CASTLDRFERGLVLEQFF.

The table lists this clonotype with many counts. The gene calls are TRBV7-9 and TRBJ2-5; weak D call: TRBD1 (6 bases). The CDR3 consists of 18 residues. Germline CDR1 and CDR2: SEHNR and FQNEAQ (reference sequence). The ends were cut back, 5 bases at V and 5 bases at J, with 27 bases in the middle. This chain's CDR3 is CASSRPGELAILGETQYF. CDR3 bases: TGTGCCAGCAGCCGTCCAGGGGAGCTGGCCATTTTAGGGGAGACCCAGTACTTC.

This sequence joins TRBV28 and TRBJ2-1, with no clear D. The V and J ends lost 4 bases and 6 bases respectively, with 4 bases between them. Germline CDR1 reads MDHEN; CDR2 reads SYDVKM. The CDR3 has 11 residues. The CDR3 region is CASSWANEQFF. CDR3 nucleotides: TGTGCCAGCAGTTGGGCCAATGAGCAGTTCTTC.

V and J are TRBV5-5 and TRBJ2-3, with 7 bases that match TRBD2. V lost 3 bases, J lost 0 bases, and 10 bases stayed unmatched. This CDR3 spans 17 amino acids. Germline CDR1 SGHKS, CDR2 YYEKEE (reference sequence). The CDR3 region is CASSSEPRLASTDTQYF. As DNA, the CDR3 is TGTGCCAGCAGCTCCGAGCCCAGACTAGCTAGCACAGATACGCAGTATTTT.

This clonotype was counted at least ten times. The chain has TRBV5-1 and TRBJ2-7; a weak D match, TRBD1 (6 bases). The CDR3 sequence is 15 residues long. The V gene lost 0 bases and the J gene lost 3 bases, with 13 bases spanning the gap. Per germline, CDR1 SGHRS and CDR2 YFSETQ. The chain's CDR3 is CASSLAWTENYEQYF. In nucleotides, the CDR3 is TGCGCCAGCAGCTTGGCTTGGACAGAAAACTACGAGCAGTACTTC. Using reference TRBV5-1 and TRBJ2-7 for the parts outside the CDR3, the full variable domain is KAGVTQTPRYLIKTRGQQVTLSCSPISGHRSVSWYQQTPGQGLQFLFEYFSETQRNKGNFPGRFSGRQFSNSRSEMNVSTLELGDSALYLCASSLAWTENYEQYFGPGTRLTVT.

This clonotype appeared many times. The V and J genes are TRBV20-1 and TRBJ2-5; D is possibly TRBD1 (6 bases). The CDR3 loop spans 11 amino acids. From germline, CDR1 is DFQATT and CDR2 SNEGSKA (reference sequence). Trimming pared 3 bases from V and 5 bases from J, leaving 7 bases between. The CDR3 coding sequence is TGCAGTGCTAGTGACAGGGAGACCCAGTACTTC. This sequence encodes CSASDRETQYF.